These T cell receptor beta chains were read from a single sample in a study of PD-1 blockade in classical Hodgkin lymphoma. The repertoire was sequenced with immunoSEQ multiplex PCR; TCRdb's copy has only in-frame clones and lacks some. The top ten clones hold just under 2.5% of a sample with 27,000 or so clones, approximately 85% of them seen once. The input for sequencing was CD4+ T cells from blood, taken before the fourth cycle of nivolumab. The origin of the receptors is a human donor with classical Hodgkin lymphoma. Each CDR3 is given with its conserved first and last residue. Fields, in order: V gene, J gene, D gene, clone size, CDR3 DNA, CDR3 protein. D genes are given only for firm matches. Only some rows state a clone size, as once, few, many or a class for expanded clones.

TRBV30	TRBJ2-1	-	-	TGTGCCTGGAGTGTGGGGAGAAACAATGAGCAGTTCTTC	CAWSVGRNNEQFF
TRBV2	TRBJ2-7	-	-	TGTGCCAGCTACTTACTCTACGAGCAGTACTTC	CASYLLYEQYF
TRBV5-1	TRBJ1-2	-	-	TGCGCCAGCAGCTTGCAGGGAAGTAGTGGCTACACCTTC	CASSLQGSSGYTF
TRBV15	TRBJ2-7	-	-	TGTGCCACCAGCAGTTTTACAGCCTACGAGCAGTACTTC	CATSSFTAYEQYF
TRBV5-1	TRBJ2-6	-	once	TGCGCCAGCAGCCCGGGAAATGGGGCCAACGTCCTGACTTTC	CASSPGNGANVLTF
TRBV5-1	TRBJ2-7	-	-	TGCGCCAGCAGCTCAGGGAATACCTACGAGCAGTACTTC	CASSSGNTYEQYF
TRBV19	TRBJ1-3	-	-	TGTGCCAGTAGTATATGGTCCGGAAACACCATATATTTT	CASSIWSGNTIYF
TRBV27	TRBJ2-2	TRBD2	-	TGTGCCAGCAGTTCAAGACTAGCGGGAGCGGTCGGGGAGCTGTTTTTT	CASSSRLAGAVGELFF
TRBV2	TRBJ2-7	-	-	TGTGCCAGCAGACGGGACTCCCGAGCCCATTTC	CASRRDSRAHF
TRBV2	TRBJ1-5	-	-	TGTGCCAGCAGTCTGTCCGGTCTCAATCAGCCCCAGCATTTT	CASSLSGLNQPQHF
TRBV28	TRBJ1-4	-	-	TGTGCCAGCAGTCGCGGGTCAAATCTTAATGAAAAACTGTTTTTT	CASSRGSNLNEKLFF
TRBV6-6	TRBJ2-1	-	-	TGTGCCAGCAGTTACGGCGGGAAAATCTACAATGAGCAGTTCTTC	CASSYGGKIYNEQFF
TRBV11-2	TRBJ2-1	TRBD1	-	TGTGCCAGCAGCTTAGTGGTGACAGGGGGCTGGGATGAGCAGTTCTTC	CASSLVVTGGWDEQFF
TRBV14	TRBJ1-1	-	few	TGTGCCAGCAGCCCACAGGGCATCGGGAACACTGAAGCTTTCTTT	CASSPQGIGNTEAFF